One TCR beta chain is described in this entry. This clonotype was recorded many times. This receptor's antigen is unknown. Base qualities are not recorded, but no much larger clone differs from it by a single base. TCR beta CDR3 regions were amplified from RNA transcripts. The TCR CDR3 was subjected to a first round of RT-PCR using the HTBI primer set and the Qiagen OneStep RT-PCR kit. A second multiplex PCR round built the libraries, followed by size selection and purification. Paired-end sequencing of the libraries was performed with 100 bp reads on an Illumina HiSeq2000. The published analysis was carried out like this. SOAPnuke was used to process the raw data, throwing out any read that contained adapters or uncalled bases, had a mean Phred below 15, or lacked an exact constant-primer or identifier match. COPE v1.2.5 was used to merge high-quality paired reads, and clonotypes were defined as unique nucleotide sequences. MiTCR v1.1 was used to align the clonotypes against IMGT TRBV, TRBD and TRBJ reference segments. Only V-J combinations with frequency above 0.0001, covering 98% to 99.2% of repertoires, were analysed. The TCS score was defined as F50 (clonal expansion) divided by E x V (chaos), with BLOSUM62-based TCRdist calculated between CDR3 peptides within each V-J. Welch's t-statistics and random forest reduced fewer than 550 V-J features to around 14, which were used in a naive Bayes classifier (R e1071). Using fastp at Q25 and MiXCR, TCRdb reprocessed the public reads and kept productive beta chains. One record per CDR3 amino acid sequence lists the most common genes and DNA. What appears here as the V and J calls and clone size reflects TCRdb's work, not the paper's. This sample has approximately 480,000 distinct CDR3 sequences in its table, and more than 20% of those were observed once. Less than 30% of the sample goes to the ten largest clones.

From the cysteine through the phenylalanine, the CDR3 covers 14 amino acids. The entry retains the CDR3 DNA only, 42 bases that are in frame from base 1. V gives up 1 base and J gives up 8 bases, and the segment between their germline ends measures 14 bases. The germline V gene gives CDR1 as SGHDN and CDR2 as FVKESK. This record belongs to a study of T cells in Graves' hyperthyroidism and ophthalmopathy (dated by TCRdb to 2018 to 2020). For the wider study: Peripheral blood samples were taken at initial diagnosis, before any treatment was given. A discovery cohort of about 95 patients, about 43 with Graves' ophthalmopathy and approximately 57 with stable Graves' hyperthyroidism, was used to find distinguishing TCR V-J signatures. Prospective prediction of ophthalmopathy was tested in an independent validation cohort consisting of 18 to 20 hyperthyroidism patients and approximately 16 patients who later progressed to ophthalmopathy. For training and testing, the 80 to 100 patients in the discovery cohort were randomly divided in a 7:3 ratio. In more than 5 Graves' hyperthyroidism patients, the study also compared T-cell repertoires from thyroid tissue with T-cell repertoires from blood. After blood sampling, hyperthyroidism patients were treated with methimazole at a starting dose of 30 mg daily, and ophthalmopathy patients were treated with high-dose intravenous methylprednisolone. TCR Vbeta CDR3 sequencing of 135 peripheral blood samples (around 45 ophthalmopathy, 70 to 85 hyperthyroidism and approximately 17 progressor patients) is reported in the paper. Points the paper makes about the study in general: In cross-validation, a model built on a 13 V-J signature told ophthalmopathy apart from stable hyperthyroidism with approximately 90% sensitivity and about 81% specificity, and in testing the same model reached 80%/75%. Most expanded thyroid clonotypes (frequency above 0.001) were also detected in blood, a finding suggesting that blood repertoires may reflect thyroid immune responses. No statistical method was used to fix the sample size in advance, and group allocation was not hidden from the investigators. In validation, progression to ophthalmopathy was predicted by the model with 70.59% sensitivity and nearly 75% specificity, a median of roughly 6.4 months before onset.

Stable Graves' hyperthyroidism was defined as the absence of progression to ophthalmopathy over 18 months of follow-up. The hyperthyroidism patients were between 18 and 65 years old and newly diagnosed, with a disease duration of less than 2 months. The study excluded patients with uncontrolled infections, other autoimmune diseases, pregnancy or lactation. Diagnoses were based on clinical symptoms, serum thyroxine and TRAb, thyroid ultrasound and orbital computed tomography. PBMCs were isolated from about 10 ml of fresh peripheral blood by Ficoll-Paque density gradient centrifugation. Trizol reagent was used to extract total RNA, and RNA quality was then checked on an Agilent 2100 Bioanalyzer.

The clonotype comes from a man between 18 and 29 years old with Graves' hyperthyroidism. This chain is built from TRBV14 and TRBJ1-1; the D region possibly corresponds to TRBD1 (6 bases align). The source material was blood. The CDR3 protein: CASSQAGGGGEAFF. The DNA sequence follows: TGTGCCAGCAGCCAAGCCGGCGGAGGGGGGGAAGCTTTCTTT.